These T cell receptor beta chains were read from a single sample in a study of OX40 agonist ivuxolimab in advanced cancers. Some clones are missing from TCRdb's copy, which holds only in-frame ones; the method was immunoSEQ multiplex PCR. The data contain approximately 47,000 clones, about 87% of them singletons. Sequencing used CD4+ or CD8+ T cells sorted from blood, obtained in a trial of the OX40 agonist ivuxolimab. These receptors were taken from an adult with an advanced solid tumor such as melanoma, head and neck, liver or kidney cancer. The CDR3 runs from the conserved cysteine through the conserved F or W. A D gene is named only where the DNA matches it firmly.

J gene,D gene,V gene,CDR3 protein
TRBJ2-2,TRBD1,TRBV14,CASSQTEGTANTGELFF
TRBJ1-1,TRBD1,TRBV28,CASSPSKQGAHFAEAFF
TRBJ1-3,TRBD1,TRBV5-4,CASSLGGQGSSGNTIYF
TRBJ1-1,.,TRBV21-1,CASSPSEGIMNTEAFF
TRBJ1-2,.,TRBV20-1,CSAKEGYTF
TRBJ2-3,TRBD1,TRBV15,CATSAPGTGVLADTQYF
TRBJ1-3,.,TRBV11-3,CASSLDGGSGNTIYF
TRBJ1-4,.,TRBV19,CASSLNEATNEKLFF
TRBJ2-3,TRBD1,TRBV28,CASSFVDRGITDTQYF
TRBJ2-1,.,TRBV7-8,CASSFRASLNNEQFF
TRBJ2-4,.,TRBV21-1,CASSSRDRENIQYF
TRBJ1-2,.,TRBV27,CASSLLAPQGPFADYGYTF
TRBJ1-5,.,TRBV4-3,CASSQNRADNQPQHF
TRBJ1-5,.,TRBV27,CASSNGPGQPQHF
TRBJ2-7,.,TRBV7-2,CASSLVASSHEQYF
TRBJ2-1,TRBD1,TRBV5-1,CASSLGGGANEQFF